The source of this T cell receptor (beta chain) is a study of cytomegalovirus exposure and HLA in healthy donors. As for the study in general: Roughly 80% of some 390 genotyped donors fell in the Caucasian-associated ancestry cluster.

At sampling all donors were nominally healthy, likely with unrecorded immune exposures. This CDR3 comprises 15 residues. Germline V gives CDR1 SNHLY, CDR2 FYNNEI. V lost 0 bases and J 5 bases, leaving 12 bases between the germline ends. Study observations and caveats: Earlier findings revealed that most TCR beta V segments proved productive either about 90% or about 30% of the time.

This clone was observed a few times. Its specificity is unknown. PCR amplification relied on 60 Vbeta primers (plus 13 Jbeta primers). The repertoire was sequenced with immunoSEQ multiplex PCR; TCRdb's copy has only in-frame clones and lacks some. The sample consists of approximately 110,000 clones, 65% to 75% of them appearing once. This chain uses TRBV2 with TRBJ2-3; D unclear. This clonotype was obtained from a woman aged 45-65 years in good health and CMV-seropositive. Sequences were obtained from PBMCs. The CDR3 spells CASSEALSVGDTQYF. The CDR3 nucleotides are TGTGCCAGCAGTGAAGCGCTCAGCGTTGGAGATACGCAGTATTTT.